Listed here are 18 T cell receptor beta chains from one sample, sequenced in a study of T cell responses to AZD1222 COVID-19 vaccine. TCRdb's table, derived via immunoSEQ multiplex PCR, lists solely in-frame clones and lacks some. The data contain approximately 88,000 clones, roughly nine tenths of them singletons. Sequencing was performed on peripheral blood, taken 28 days after the second AZD1222 dose. Receptors originate from an adult who received the AZD1222 COVID-19 vaccine.

This clone appeared once. This chain joins TRBV30 and TRBJ1-2; no clear D. V lost 7 bases and J 7 bases, leaving 19 bases between the germline ends. The length of the CDR3 is 13 residues. Germline lookup yields CDR1 GTSNPN and CDR2 SVGIG (reference sequence). This CDR3 reads CAYESSTQAGYTF. The CDR3 DNA reads TGTGCCTATGAATCGAGCACCCAGGCTGGCTACACCTTC.

This chain links TRBV5-1 with TRBJ2-2; TRBD2 matches 8 bases. Looked up from germline, CDR1 is SGHRS and CDR2 is YFSETQ. The ends lost 4 bases at V and 2 bases at J; junction bases unmatched: 10. This CDR3 spans 17 amino acids. CDR3 sequence: CASSPGIGLANTGELFF. Written as DNA, the CDR3 is TGCGCCAGCAGCCCGGGAATAGGACTAGCAAACACCGGGGAGCTGTTTTTT.

The J gene is TRBJ2-7, the V gene TRBV3-1 (or the pseudogene TRBV3-2); D not resolved. Germline V gives CDR1 LGHDT, CDR2 YNNKEL (reference sequence). The CDR3 is 14 residues long. Trimming took off 3 bases at V and 2 bases at J, with 11 bases between the two ends. The CDR3 DNA reads as TGTGCCAGCAGCCAGGGTGCCGGAACCTACGAGCAGTACTTC. It translates to CASSQGAGTYEQYF.

This sequence joins TRBV30 and TRBJ1-5; maybe TRBD1 (5 bases). Per the germline V gene, CDR1 is GTSNPN and CDR2 is SVGIG (reference sequence). Trimming took off 1 base at V and 2 bases at J, with 6 bases between the two ends. The CDR3 has 13 amino acids. Here the CDR3 reads CAWSGGGNQPQHF. DNA for the CDR3: TGTGCCTGGAGTGGAGGGGGCAATCAGCCCCAGCATTTT.

There are a few counts of this clone. The V gene is TRBV15, the J gene TRBJ1-2; D remains unclear. The germline V gene has CDR1 LNHNV and CDR2 YYDKDF (reference sequence). The CDR3 runs to 13 residues. Trimming took off 7 bases at V and 10 bases at J, with 19 bases between the two ends. CDR3 loop: CATTNGPEVVYTF. As DNA, the CDR3 is TGTGCCACCACTAACGGACCGGAAGTCGTCTACACCTTC.

As to this clone: The same CDR3 also results from other DNA sequences found in this sample. The chain recombines TRBV2 with TRBJ1-2, with no clear D. Germline loops: CDR1 SNHLY, CDR2 FYNNEI. This CDR3 region has 11 residues. V dropped 2 bases and J dropped 5 bases, with 3 bases sitting between them. CDR3 coding DNA: TGTGCCAGCAGTGAACAATATGGCTACACCTTC. This translates into CASSEQYGYTF. The full variable domain, in which reference TRBV2 and TRBJ1-2 provide the parts outside the CDR3, is EPEVTQTPSHQVTQMGQEVILRCVPISNHLYFYWYRQILGQKVEFLVSFYNNEISEKSEIFDDQFSVERPDGSNFTLKIRSTKLEDSAMYFCASSEQYGYTFGSGTRLTVV.

This rearrangement joins TRBV4-1 to TRBJ2-3, with 7 bases identical to TRBD2. Germline lookup yields CDR1 MGHRA and CDR2 YSYEKL. The CDR3 runs 17 residues. The V segment lost 0 bases and the J segment 2 bases; nucleotides outside the gene matches: 8. The DNA of the CDR3 is TGCGCCAGCAGCCAAGATCTTCGAGCGGGGAACACAGATACGCAGTATTTT. This codes for CASSQDLRAGNTDTQYF.

The gene calls are TRBV9 and TRBJ1-1; D gene unclear. This CDR3 comprises 13 residues. The V end was cut by 0 bases, the J end by 1 base, with 4 bases between. Germline CDR1 and CDR2: SGDLS and YYNGEE. The CDR3 region is CASSVDRNTEAFF. CDR3 DNA sequence: TGTGCCAGCAGCGTAGACAGGAACACTGAAGCTTTCTTT.

The sample holds one count of this clone. The chain joins TRBV11-2 to TRBJ1-1; D is ambiguous. Germline assignment: CDR1 SGHAT and CDR2 FQNNGV. Trimming cost V 3 bases and J 1 base, with 9 bases left between them. The CDR3 has 14 residues. The CDR3 loop reads CASSFLDTNTEAFF. The CDR3 DNA reads TGTGCCAGCAGCTTCCTCGACACGAACACTGAAGCTTTCTTT.

The chain couples TRBV6-5 to TRBJ1-5; perhaps TRBD1 as D (5 bases). Trimming left V 6 bases short and J 1 base short, with 7 bases between. The CDR3 runs 13 residues. Germline V gene sequence: CDR1 MNHEY, CDR2 SVGAGI. The CDR3 region is CASSWGSNQPQHF. The CDR3, as DNA: TGTGCCAGCAGCTGGGGGAGCAATCAGCCCCAGCATTTT.

This clone appeared a few times. The chain links TRBV10-3 to TRBJ1-1; 12 nucleotides agree with TRBD1. This CDR3 region has 14 residues. J lost 5 bases, V lost 10 bases, and 8 bases had no gene match. Germline CDR1 ENHRY, CDR2 SYGVKD. CDR3 coding DNA: TGTGCCACACACCGGGACAGGGGGCTAACTGAAGCTTTCTTT. This sequence encodes CATHRDRGLTEAFF.

The rearrangement uses TRBV24-1 and TRBJ2-7; tentatively, D is TRBD2 (5 bases). The CDR3 loop spans 14 amino acids. Germline CDR1 is KGHDR and CDR2 is SFDVKD. The ends were cut back, 3 bases at V and 3 bases at J, with 11 bases in the middle. The DNA for the CDR3 is TGTGCCACCAGTGATCGAGGGTTAGGCTACGAGCAGTACTTC. This encodes CATSDRGLGYEQYF.

This sequence joins TRBV20-1 and TRBJ1-5; perhaps TRBD1 as D (6 bases). The V end lost 4 bases, the J end lost 6 bases, and 13 bases lay between the germline ends. Germline V gives CDR1 DFQATT, CDR2 SNEGSKA (reference sequence). This CDR3 is built from 13 residues. CDR3 sequence: CSAIEGGGQPQHF. CDR3 in DNA: TGCAGTGCTATTGAGGGGGGAGGTCAGCCCCAGCATTTT.

The table lists this clone with a count of one. The chain employs TRBV11-2 and TRBJ2-2, with D hard to call. Per germline, CDR1 SGHAT and CDR2 FQNNGV. Deletions cut 5 bases from V and 9 bases from J, with 7 bases between. This CDR3 has 11 amino acids. The CDR3 spells CASSPHRELFF. The CDR3 nucleotides are TGTGCCAGCAGCCCGCACCGGGAGCTGTTTTTT.

V gene TRBV19 combines with J gene TRBJ2-6; the match to TRBD1 covers 9 bases. This CDR3 has 17 amino acids. In germline, CDR1 is LNHDA, CDR2 SQIVND (reference sequence). Unmatched junction bases numbered 5, after V lost 5 bases and J lost 0 bases. DNA for the CDR3: TGTGCCAGTAGTCCCGGGACAGGGCGCTCTGGGGCCAACGTCCTGACTTTC. It yields the protein CASSPGTGRSGANVLTF.

This chain joins TRBV5-6 and TRBJ2-6; perhaps D is TRBD1 or TRBD2 (6 bases each). Trimming took off 0 bases at V and 0 bases at J, with 10 bases between the two ends. The germline V gene encodes CDR1 SGHDT and CDR2 YYEEEE. The CDR3 runs to 17 residues. This CDR3 reads CASSLDSGASGANVLTF. The CDR3 DNA reads as TGTGCCAGCAGCTTGGATTCGGGGGCCTCTGGGGCCAACGTCCTGACTTTC.

The chain combines TRBV7-8 with TRBJ1-6; D possibly corresponds to TRBD1 (5 bases). The CDR3 loop spans 16 amino acids. The V gene lost 5 bases and the J gene lost 9 bases, with 20 bases spanning the gap. From germline, CDR1 is SGHVS and CDR2 FQNEAQ. CDR3 DNA: TGTGCCAGCAGCCCAAACCGGGACTTTGTTTTTTCACCCCTCCACTTT. The encoded protein is CASSPNRDFVFSPLHF.

This clone is a singleton in its sample. The V call is TRBV11-2, the J call TRBJ1-5; no reliable D call. Trimming left V 5 bases short and J 3 bases short, with 5 bases between. Looked up from germline, CDR1 is SGHAT and CDR2 is FQNNGV. CDR3 length equals 12 residues. DNA of the CDR3: TGTGCCAGCAGCAACCCCAATCAGCCCCAGCATTTT. Its translation: CASSNPNQPQHF.